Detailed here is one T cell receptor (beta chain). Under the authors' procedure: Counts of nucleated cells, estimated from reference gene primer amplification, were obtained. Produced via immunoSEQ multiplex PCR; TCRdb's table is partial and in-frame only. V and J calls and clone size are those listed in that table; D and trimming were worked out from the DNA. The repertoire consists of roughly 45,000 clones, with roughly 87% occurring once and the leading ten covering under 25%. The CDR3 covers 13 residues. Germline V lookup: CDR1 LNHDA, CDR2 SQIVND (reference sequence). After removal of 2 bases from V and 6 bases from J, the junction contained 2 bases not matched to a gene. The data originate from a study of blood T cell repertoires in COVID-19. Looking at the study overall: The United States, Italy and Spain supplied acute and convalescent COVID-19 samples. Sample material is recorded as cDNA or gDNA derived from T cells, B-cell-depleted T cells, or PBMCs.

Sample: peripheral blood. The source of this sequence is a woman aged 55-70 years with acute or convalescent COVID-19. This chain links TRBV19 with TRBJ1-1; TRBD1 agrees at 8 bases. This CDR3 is CASSIQGAAEAFF. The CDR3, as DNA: TGTGCCAGTAGTATACAGGGGGCGGCTGAAGCTTTCTTT. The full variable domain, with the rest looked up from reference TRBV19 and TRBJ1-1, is DGGITQSPKYLFRKEGQNVTLSCEQNLNHDAMYWYRQDPGQGLRLIYYSQIVNDFQKGDIAEGYSVSREKKESFPLTVTSAQKNPTAFYLCASSIQGAAEAFFGQGTRLTVV.